The clone carrying this T cell receptor (beta chain) was detected only once. This sample was included in a study of PD-L1 blockade in urothelial cancer. This CDR3 region has 13 residues. The V end lost 5 bases, the J end lost 6 bases, and 12 bases lay between the germline ends. In germline, CDR1 is SNHLY, CDR2 FYNNEI. Method: immunoSEQ multiplex PCR; TCRdb's copy keeps in-frame clones and lacks some. This sample carries about 72,000 clones, around four fifths of them seen once, and the ten largest clones take 4.7%. The sample here was PBMCs, taken around atezolizumab (anti-PD-L1) treatment. The rearrangement joins TRBV2 to TRBJ2-3; D possibly corresponds to TRBD1 (6 bases). The clonotype originates from a man aged 70 or older with urothelial cancer. CDR3 DNA sequence: TGTGCCAGCAGTACCAACAGGGCTGATACGCAGTATTTT. Encoded protein: CASSTNRADTQYF. Filled out from reference TRBV2 and TRBJ2-3, the complete variable domain reads EPEVTQTPSHQVTQMGQEVILRCVPISNHLYFYWYRQILGQKVEFLVSFYNNEISEKSEIFDDQFSVERPDGSNFTLKIRSTKLEDSAMYFCASSTNRADTQYFGPGTRLTVL.